A selection of T cell receptor beta chains follows, all from one sample in a study of shared clonotypes between healthy human individuals. Repertoires were generated with immunoSEQ multiplex PCR, while TCRdb's copy carries only in-frame clones and drops some. In the table there are about 580,000 clones, roughly 98% of which are singletons. The sequencing sample was made of naive CD8+ T cells sorted from blood. The receptors were sampled from a man aged 25 to 45 in good health. CDR3s leave out the opening cysteine and the closing phenylalanine or tryptophan. D genes are given only for firm matches.

>TRBV27|TRBJ1-4|NA|13
ASSLWGALNEKLF
>TRBV25-1|TRBJ2-6|NA|12
ASRGLSGANVLT
>TRBV7-2|TRBJ2-7|NA|12
ASSYNLGAYEQY
>TRBV5-1|TRBJ2-7|NA|11
ASSDPEAYEQY
>TRBV18|TRBJ1-5|NA|14
ASSPGAGYSNQPQH
>TRBV11-3|TRBJ2-1|NA|12
ASSFEGTYNEQF
>TRBV14|TRBJ2-1|TRBD1|15
ASSQRTGWGAGNEQF
>TRBV5-1|TRBJ1-1|NA|11
ASSLWTNTEAF
>TRBV7-9|TRBJ2-7|NA|10
ASSFRADVQY
>TRBV5-1|TRBJ2-7|NA|12
ASSSGDWTYEQY
>TRBV27|TRBJ1-2|NA|11
ASSPVAWDGYT
>TRBV5-5|TRBJ2-1|TRBD2|15
ASSLDRVAGAFNEQF
>TRBV7-9|TRBJ2-2|NA|10
AGRGWAGELF
>TRBV7-8|TRBJ2-3|TRBD1|15
ASSDTRQGSLTDTQY
>TRBV11-2|TRBJ2-5|NA|12
ASSLGVEKETQY
>TRBV7-7|TRBJ2-1|NA|11
ASSLGEGDEQF
>TRBV10-3|TRBJ2-7|NA|12
AIKALGASYEQY
>TRBV13|TRBJ2-2|NA|15
ASSLGLTTENTGELF
>TRBV6-1|TRBJ2-2|NA|10
ASRGGAGELF
>TRBV7-9|TRBJ2-1|NA|11
ASSSPEWNEQF
>TRBV5-4|TRBJ2-1|TRBD2|12
ASSGTSGSNEQF
>TRBV9|TRBJ1-1|NA|12
ASSYSELNTEAF
>TRBV11-2|TRBJ2-5|NA|13
ASSPSPTNRETQY